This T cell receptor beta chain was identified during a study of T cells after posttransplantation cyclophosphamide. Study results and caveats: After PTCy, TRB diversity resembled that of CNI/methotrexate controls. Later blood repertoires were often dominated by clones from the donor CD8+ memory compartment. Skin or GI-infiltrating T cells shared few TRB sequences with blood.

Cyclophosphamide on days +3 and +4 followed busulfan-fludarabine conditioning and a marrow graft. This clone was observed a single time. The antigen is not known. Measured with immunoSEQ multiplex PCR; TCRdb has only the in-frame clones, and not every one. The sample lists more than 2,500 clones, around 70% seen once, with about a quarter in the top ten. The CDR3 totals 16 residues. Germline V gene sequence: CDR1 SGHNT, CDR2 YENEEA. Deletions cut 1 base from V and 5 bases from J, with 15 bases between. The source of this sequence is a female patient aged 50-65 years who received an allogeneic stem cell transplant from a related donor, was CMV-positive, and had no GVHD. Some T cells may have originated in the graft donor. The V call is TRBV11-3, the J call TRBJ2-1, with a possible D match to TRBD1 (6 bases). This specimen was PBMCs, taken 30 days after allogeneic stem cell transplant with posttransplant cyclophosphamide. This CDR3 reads CASSLGVRGRDNEQFF. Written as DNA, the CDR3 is TGTGCCAGCAGCTTAGGCGTCAGGGGACGGGACAATGAGCAGTTCTTC.